The clone carrying this TCR beta chain was seen only a few times. A TCRbeta library incorporating unique molecular identifiers was prepared. TCRdb re-derived calls from the PCR reads in MiXCR, one entry per CDR3 protein. The sample lists approximately 350,000 distinct CDR3 sequences, about an eighth occurring once. This entry belongs to a study of T-cell reconstitution after alpha-beta-depleted transplantation in children. CDR3 length: 13 amino acids. The V gene lost 6 bases and the J gene lost 2 bases, with 10 bases spanning the gap. Looked up from germline, CDR1 is SQVTM and CDR2 is ANQGSEA. The chain carries TRBV29-1 and TRBJ2-2; no clear D. Sample: PBMCs, taken from the stem cell graft. The TCR was taken from a human donor who donated a stem cell graft to a child with Fanconi anemia. The CDR3 coding sequence is TGCAGCGTCCGAATCTACAACACCGGGGAGCTGTTTTTT. It encodes CSVRIYNTGELFF.